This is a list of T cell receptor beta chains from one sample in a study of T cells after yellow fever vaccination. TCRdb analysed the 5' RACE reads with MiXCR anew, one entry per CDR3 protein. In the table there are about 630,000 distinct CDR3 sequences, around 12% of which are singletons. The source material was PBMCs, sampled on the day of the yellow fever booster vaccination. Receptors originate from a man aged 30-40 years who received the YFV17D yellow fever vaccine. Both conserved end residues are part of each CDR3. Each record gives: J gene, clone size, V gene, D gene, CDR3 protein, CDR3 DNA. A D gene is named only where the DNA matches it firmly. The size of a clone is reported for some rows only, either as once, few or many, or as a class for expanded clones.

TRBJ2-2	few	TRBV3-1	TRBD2	CASSHRLAGGPGGELFF	TGTGCCAGCAGCCACCGACTAGCGGGAGGCCCCGGCGGGGAGCTGTTTTTT
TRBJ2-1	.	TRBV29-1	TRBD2	CSVYRLAGEDYNEQFF	TGCAGCGTTTACAGACTAGCGGGAGAGGACTACAATGAGCAGTTCTTC
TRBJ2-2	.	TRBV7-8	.	CASSLTPNHGTGELFF	TGTGCCAGCAGCCTTACCCCAAATCATGGAACCGGGGAGCTGTTTTTT
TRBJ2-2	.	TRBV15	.	CATSGGSRTGELFF	TGTGCCACCAGCGGGGGGAGTCGCACCGGGGAGCTGTTTTTT
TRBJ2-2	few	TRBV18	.	CASSPLPSSGELFF	TGTGCCAGCTCACCACTTCCCTCCTCCGGGGAGCTGTTTTTT
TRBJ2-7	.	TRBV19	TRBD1	CASSTGTGRGYEQYF	TGTGCCAGTAGTACCGGGACAGGGAGAGGTTACGAGCAGTACTTC
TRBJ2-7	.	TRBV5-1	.	CASSLNSEGSEQYF	TGCGCCAGCAGCTTAAACAGCGAGGGTTCCGAGCAGTACTTC
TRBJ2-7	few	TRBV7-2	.	CASSSGLSDEQYF	TGTGCCAGCAGCTCCGGACTCTCCGACGAGCAGTACTTC
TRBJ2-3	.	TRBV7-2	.	CASSLARYTDTQYF	TGTGCCAGCAGCTTAGCCAGGTACACAGATACGCAGTATTTT
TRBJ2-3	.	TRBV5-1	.	CASREGSSTDTQYF	TGCGCCAGCAGAGAAGGTTCTAGCACAGATACGCAGTATTTT
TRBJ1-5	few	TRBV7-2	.	CASGGRNQPQHF	TGTGCCAGCGGAGGCCGCAATCAGCCCCAGCATTTT
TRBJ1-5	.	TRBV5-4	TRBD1	CASSPDRGDQPQHF	TGTGCCAGCAGCCCGGACAGGGGTGATCAGCCCCAGCATTTT
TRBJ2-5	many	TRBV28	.	CASSSYLYSEEETQYF	TGTGCCAGCAGTTCCTACCTATACAGTGAAGAAGAGACCCAGTACTTC